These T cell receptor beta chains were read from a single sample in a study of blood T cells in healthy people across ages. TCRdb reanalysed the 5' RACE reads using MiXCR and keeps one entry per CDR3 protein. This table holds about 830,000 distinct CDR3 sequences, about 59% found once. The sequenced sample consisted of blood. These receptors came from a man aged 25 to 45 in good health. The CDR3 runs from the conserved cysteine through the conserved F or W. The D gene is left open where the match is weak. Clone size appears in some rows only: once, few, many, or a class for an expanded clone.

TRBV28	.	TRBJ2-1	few	TGTGCCAGCAGTCGTCTAGCAGGACTCTACAATGAGCAGTTCTTC	CASSRLAGLYNEQFF
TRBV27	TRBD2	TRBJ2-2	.	TGTGCCAGCAGTTTATGGGCGACTAGCGGGAACACCGGGGAGCTGTTTTTT	CASSLWATSGNTGELFF
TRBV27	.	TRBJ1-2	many	TGTGCCAGCAGTTTAGGCGTTGGCATGCCTGGCTATGGCTACACCTTC	CASSLGVGMPGYGYTF
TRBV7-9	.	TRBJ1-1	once	TGTGCCAGCAGTTATTACAGGGATAACACTGAAGCTTTCTTT	CASSYYRDNTEAFF
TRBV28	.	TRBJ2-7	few	TGTGCCAGCAGTTTGGTATGGGGCGAGCAGTACTTC	CASSLVWGEQYF
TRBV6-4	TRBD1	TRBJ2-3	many	TGTGCCAGCAGTGAATCTGGACAGGACCCCACAGATACGCAGTATTTT	CASSESGQDPTDTQYF
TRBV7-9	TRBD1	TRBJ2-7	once	TGTGCCAGCAGCTCGGGACAGGGTTGGTACGAGCAGTACTTC	CASSSGQGWYEQYF
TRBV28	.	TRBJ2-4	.	TGTGCCAAGCCGGCCAAAAACATTCAGTACTTC	CAKPAKNIQYF
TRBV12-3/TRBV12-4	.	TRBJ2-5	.	TGTGCCAGCAGTTTGGGCCTTGGGACCCAGTACTTC	CASSLGLGTQYF
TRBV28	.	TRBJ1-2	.	TGTGCCAGCAGTTTATTTTCCCGGGCTAACTATGGCTACACCTTC	CASSLFSRANYGYTF
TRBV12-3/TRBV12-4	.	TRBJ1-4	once	TGTGCCAGCAGTTTACAGGGGCCGGGTGAAAAACTGTTTTTT	CASSLQGPGEKLFF
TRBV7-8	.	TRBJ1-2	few	TGTGCCAGCAGCTCGCCGGGCCTTACTAACTATGGCTACACCTTC	CASSSPGLTNYGYTF
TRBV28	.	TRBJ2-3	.	TGTGCCAGCAGTTTCATAGGGACGGCAAGCACAGATACGCAGTATTTT	CASSFIGTASTDTQYF
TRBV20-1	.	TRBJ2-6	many	TGCAGTGCCCCGTTTAGCGGAAGCTCTGGGGCCAACGTCCTGACTTTC	CSAPFSGSSGANVLTF
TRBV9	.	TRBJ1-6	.	TGTGCCAGCAGCGCCGCGGGGGGAACCTCCTATAATTCACCCCTCCACTTT	CASSAAGGTSYNSPLHF
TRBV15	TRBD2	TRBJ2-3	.	TGTGCCACCAGCGGACTATTCGGGACTAGCGGGGGGGCCACAGATACGCAGTATTTT	CATSGLFGTSGGATDTQYF
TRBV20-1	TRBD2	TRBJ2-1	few	TGCAGTGCTATAGCGGGGGGTTACAATGAGCAGTTCTTC	CSAIAGGYNEQFF
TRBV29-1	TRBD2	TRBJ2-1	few	TGCAGCGTTGAGGGTGGGGGGGATTATGAGCAGTTCTTC	CSVEGGGDYEQFF
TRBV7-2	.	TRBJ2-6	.	TGTGCCAGCAGGTTGGGGCATTCTGGGGCCAACGTCCTGACTTTC	CASRLGHSGANVLTF
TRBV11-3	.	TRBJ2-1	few	TGTGCCAGCAGCTTAGGTTCAGCCCTCTCCTACAATGAGCAGTTCTTC	CASSLGSALSYNEQFF